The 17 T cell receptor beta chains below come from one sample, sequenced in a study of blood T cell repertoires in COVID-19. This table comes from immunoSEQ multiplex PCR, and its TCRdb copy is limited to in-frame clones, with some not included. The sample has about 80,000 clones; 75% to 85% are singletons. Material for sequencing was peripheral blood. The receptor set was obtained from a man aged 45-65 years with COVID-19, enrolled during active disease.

The CDR3 here is CAISDSSLRGYTF. The CDR3 bases are TGTGCCATCAGTGATTCCTCGCTACGGGGCTACACCTTC. The rearrangement uses TRBV10-3 and TRBJ1-2, with D hard to call. In germline, CDR1 is ENHRY, CDR2 SYGVKD. V was shortened by 3 bases and J by 8 bases, with 13 bases between the two germline ends. The CDR3 contains 13 residues.

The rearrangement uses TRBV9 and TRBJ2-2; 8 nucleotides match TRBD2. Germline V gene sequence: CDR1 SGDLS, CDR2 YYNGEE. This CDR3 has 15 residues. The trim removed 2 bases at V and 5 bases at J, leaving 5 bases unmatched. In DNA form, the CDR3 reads TGTGCCAGCAGCGTTATTTCGGGAGGGACCGGGGAGCTGTTTTTT. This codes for CASSVISGGTGELFF.

The DNA of the CDR3 is TGTGCCAGCAGCCCTCGACCGGAGATTGGGACCCAGTACTTC. Protein sequence: CASSPRPEIGTQYF. This chain uses TRBV27 with TRBJ2-5; no reliable D call. This CDR3 spans 14 amino acids. Germline lookup yields CDR1 MNHEY and CDR2 SMNVEV (reference sequence). Trimming shortened V by 6 bases and J by 7 bases, and 18 bases separated the two germline ends.

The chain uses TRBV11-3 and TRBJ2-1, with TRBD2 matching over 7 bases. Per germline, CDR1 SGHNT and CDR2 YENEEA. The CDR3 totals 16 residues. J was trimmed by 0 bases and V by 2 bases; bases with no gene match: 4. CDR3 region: CASSLSGDPSYNEQFF. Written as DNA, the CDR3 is TGTGCCAGCAGCTTAAGCGGGGATCCCTCCTACAATGAGCAGTTCTTC.

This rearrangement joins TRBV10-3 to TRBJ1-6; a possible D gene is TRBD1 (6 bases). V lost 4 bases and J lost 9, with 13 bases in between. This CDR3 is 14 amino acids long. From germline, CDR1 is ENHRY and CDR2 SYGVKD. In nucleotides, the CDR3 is TGTGCCATCAGTGTTCAGGGGTCTAGTTCACCCCTCCACTTT. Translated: CAISVQGSSSPLHF.

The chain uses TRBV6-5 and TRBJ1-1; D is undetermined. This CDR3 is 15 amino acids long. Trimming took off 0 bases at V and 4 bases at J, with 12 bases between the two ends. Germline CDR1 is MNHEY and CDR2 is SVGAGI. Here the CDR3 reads CASSYSRRMGTEAFF. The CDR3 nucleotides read TGTGCCAGCAGTTACTCGAGGAGGATGGGCACTGAAGCTTTCTTT.

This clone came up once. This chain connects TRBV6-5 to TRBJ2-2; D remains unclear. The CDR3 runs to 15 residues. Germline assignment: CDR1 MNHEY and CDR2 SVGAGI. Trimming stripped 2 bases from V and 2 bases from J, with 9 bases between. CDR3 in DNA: TGTGCCAGCAGTTACCGGGTAACTAACACCGGGGAGCTGTTTTTT. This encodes CASSYRVTNTGELFF.

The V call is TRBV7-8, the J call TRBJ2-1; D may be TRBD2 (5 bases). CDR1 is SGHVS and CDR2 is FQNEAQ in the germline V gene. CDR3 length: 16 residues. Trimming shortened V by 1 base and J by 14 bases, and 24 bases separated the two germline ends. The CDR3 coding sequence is TGTGCCAGCAGCTTAGTCGCGGAGGCAAATTGGCGGCGAGAGTTCTTC. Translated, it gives CASSLVAEANWRREFF.

The CDR3 loop is CASFRIGDRLGDTQYF. The CDR3 DNA is TGTGCCAGCTTCAGAATCGGGGACAGACTTGGAGATACGCAGTATTTT. This chain uses TRBV5-4 with TRBJ2-3; TRBD1 agrees at 7 bases. V lost 7 bases, J lost 5 bases, and 16 bases stayed unmatched. The CDR3 sequence is 16 residues long. Per the germline V gene, CDR1 is SGHNT and CDR2 is YYREEE (reference sequence).

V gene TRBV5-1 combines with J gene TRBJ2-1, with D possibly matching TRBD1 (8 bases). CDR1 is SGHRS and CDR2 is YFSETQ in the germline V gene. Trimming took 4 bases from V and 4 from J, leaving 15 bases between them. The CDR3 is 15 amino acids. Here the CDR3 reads CASSRGGTGYNEQFF. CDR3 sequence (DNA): TGCGCCAGCAGCCGGGGAGGGACAGGATACAATGAGCAGTTCTTC.

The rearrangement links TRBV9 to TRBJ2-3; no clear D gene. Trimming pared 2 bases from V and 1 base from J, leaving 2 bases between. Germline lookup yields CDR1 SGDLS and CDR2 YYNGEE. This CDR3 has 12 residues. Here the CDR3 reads CASSVGTDTQYF. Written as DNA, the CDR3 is TGTGCCAGCAGCGTCGGCACAGATACGCAGTATTTT.

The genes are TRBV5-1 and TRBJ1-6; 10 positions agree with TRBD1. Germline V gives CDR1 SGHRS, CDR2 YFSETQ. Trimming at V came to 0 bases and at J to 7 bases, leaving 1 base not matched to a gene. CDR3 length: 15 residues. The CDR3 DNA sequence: TGCGCCAGCAGCTTGGTGGGACAGGGGAATTCACCCCTCCACTTT. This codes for CASSLVGQGNSPLHF.

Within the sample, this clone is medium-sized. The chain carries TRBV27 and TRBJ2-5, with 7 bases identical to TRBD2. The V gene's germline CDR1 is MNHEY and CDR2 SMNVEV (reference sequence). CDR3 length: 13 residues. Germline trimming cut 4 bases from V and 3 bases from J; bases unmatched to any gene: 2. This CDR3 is CASSSLAEETQYF. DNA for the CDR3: TGTGCCAGCAGTTCCCTAGCGGAAGAGACCCAGTACTTC.

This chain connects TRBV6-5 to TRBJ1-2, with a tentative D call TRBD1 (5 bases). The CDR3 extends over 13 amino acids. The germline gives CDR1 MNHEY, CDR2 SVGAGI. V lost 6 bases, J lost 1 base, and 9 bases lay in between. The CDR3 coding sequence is TGTGCCAGCAGGGAGACAGTTAACTATGGCTACACCTTC. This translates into CASRETVNYGYTF.

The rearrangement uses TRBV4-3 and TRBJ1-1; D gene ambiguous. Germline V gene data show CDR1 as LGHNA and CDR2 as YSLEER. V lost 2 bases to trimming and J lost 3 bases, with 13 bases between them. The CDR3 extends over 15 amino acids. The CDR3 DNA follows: TGCGCCAGCAGCCAATCAAGTTTACCAGACACTGAAGCTTTCTTT. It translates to CASSQSSLPDTEAFF.

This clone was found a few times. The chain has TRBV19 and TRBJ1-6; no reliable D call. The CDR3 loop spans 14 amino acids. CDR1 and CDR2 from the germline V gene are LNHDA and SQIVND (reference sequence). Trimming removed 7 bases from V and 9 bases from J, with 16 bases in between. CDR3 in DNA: TGTGCCAGTACCTCTCAGGCCAACGGTTCACCCCTCCACTTT. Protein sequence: CASTSQANGSPLHF.

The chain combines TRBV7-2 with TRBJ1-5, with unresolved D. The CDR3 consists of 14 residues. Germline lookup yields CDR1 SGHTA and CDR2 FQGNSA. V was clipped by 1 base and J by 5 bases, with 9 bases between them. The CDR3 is CASSLDLGDQPQHF. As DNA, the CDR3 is TGTGCCAGCAGCTTAGACCTGGGCGATCAGCCCCAGCATTTT.